This is a list of T cell receptor beta chains from one sample in a study of beta chain features in type 1 diabetes. The assay was immunoSEQ multiplex PCR, and TCRdb's table has in-frame clones only and misses some. The sample yields 40,000 to 45,000 clones, around 71% seen once. The sample comprised Tregs from blood. Source of these receptors: a young woman with type 1 diabetes. Each CDR3 is given with its conserved first and last residue. The D gene is left open where the match is weak. Expanded clones are given a class, and other clones once, few, many or no size at all.

D	V	size	J	DNA	CDR3
.	TRBV7-2	few	TRBJ2-7	TGTGCCAGCAGCTTAGGGTTGGGGGACACCCTCTCCTACGAGCAGTACTTC	CASSLGLGDTLSYEQYF
.	TRBV7-8	.	TRBJ1-1	TGTGCCAGCAGCTTACGGGCAGGGTCTTCTGAAGCTTTCTTT	CASSLRAGSSEAFF
TRBD2	TRBV7-8	.	TRBJ2-5	TGTGCCAGCAGCCCACGGACTAGCGGGCGGGAGACCCAGTACTTC	CASSPRTSGRETQYF
TRBD2	TRBV7-9	.	TRBJ2-3	TGTGCCAGCAGCGTCGCTAGCGGGCGCACAGATACGCAGTATTTT	CASSVASGRTDTQYF
.	TRBV2	.	TRBJ2-1	TGTGCCAGCATCAGAACAGGGCCGAATGAGCAGTTCTTC	CASIRTGPNEQFF
TRBD2	TRBV5-1	few	TRBJ2-1	TGCGCCAGCAGCTTGCTTGGACTAGCGGGAAACAATGAGCAGTTCTTC	CASSLLGLAGNNEQFF
.	TRBV5-1	.	TRBJ2-7	TGCGCCAGCAGCTTGACAGGGTCCTACGAGCAGTACTTC	CASSLTGSYEQYF
.	TRBV11-2	.	TRBJ2-6	TGTGCCAGCAGCTTACCGCCTGACAGGCCCACTGGGGCCAACGTCCTGACTTTC	CASSLPPDRPTGANVLTF
TRBD1	TRBV19	.	TRBJ2-7	TGTGCCAGTAGTCCAAGGACAGGTAAGGGTTCCTACGAGCAGTACTTC	CASSPRTGKGSYEQYF
.	TRBV10-3	.	TRBJ2-7	TGTGCCATCAGTCTTGAACCCGAGGGCCGCGAGCAGTACTTC	CAISLEPEGREQYF
.	TRBV9	.	TRBJ1-2	TGTGCCAGCAGCGTAGAGGGCAGGGGCTATGGCTACACCTTC	CASSVEGRGYGYTF
.	TRBV28	.	TRBJ2-7	TGTGCCAGCAGTTTATGGTGGCAGGGGGGTTCCTACGAGCAGTACTTC	CASSLWWQGGSYEQYF
TRBD1	TRBV5-1	.	TRBJ2-7	TGCGCCAGCAGCCCAGATCCCGGGACAGGGGGCTACGAGCAGTACTTC	CASSPDPGTGGYEQYF
.	TRBV5-1	.	TRBJ1-1	TGCGCCAGCAGCTTGAACAGAAACACTGAAGCTTTCTTT	CASSLNRNTEAFF
.	TRBV5-1	.	TRBJ1-2	TGCGCCAGCAGCTTGGACAGGAGCCAAACGCTAAATGGCTACACCTTC	CASSLDRSQTLNGYTF
.	TRBV6-1	.	TRBJ1-1	TGTGCCAGCAGTGAGATTCAGCGGAGCGTCGCTGAAGCTTTCTTT	CASSEIQRSVAEAFF
.	TRBV12-5	.	TRBJ1-3	TGTGCTAGTGGCAAGGACAGTTTCTCTGGAAACACCATATATTTT	CASGKDSFSGNTIYF